Reported below is one TCR beta chain. Its antigen target is currently unknown. The input lacks base qualities; no much larger clone sits a single base away. The record originates from a study of cytomegalovirus exposure and HLA in healthy donors (dated by TCRdb to between 2016 and 2019). Some background on the complete study: An earlier analysis of around 600 of the donors reported more than 250 Gb of sequence data and 120 million or so unique TCR beta sequences from about 179 million T cells. An early release covering more than 500 HLA-typed donors comprised approximately 300 gigabases of sequencing data and tens of millions of unique TCR sequences. The genetic ancestry cluster associated with self-reported Caucasian donors included 81% of the 398 genotyped donors. The study was designed to test whether signatures of past pathogen exposure could be identified by cataloging public T cell receptors. Using immunosequencing, the study profiled T cell repertoires from about 650 subjects and related those repertoires to cytomegalovirus serostatus. In addition to the first cohort of 650 to 750 subjects, a separate validation cohort of approximately 120 different subjects was used. To predict cytomegalovirus infection status, the study brought together high-throughput TCR immunosequencing, statistical association of individual TCRs with disease status, and machine learning. To study patterns of TCR occurrence, a later analysis re-analyzed previously published TCR beta repertoires from 666 donors and added high-resolution HLA genotyping. Rather than drawing on any new phenotypic data, the later analysis identified candidate immune exposures from TCR beta sequences and the way those sequences occurred across donors. In an earlier analysis of roughly 600 of the donors, high-throughput TCR beta sequencing was used to judge whether each TCR beta V gene segment behaved as functional or pseudogenic. Donor age, sex, ethnicity and CMV serostatus were compiled together with the repertoire data. In a later genetic analysis, genome-wide SNP genotypes for about three fifths of the roughly 670 donors were used, and that subset was treated as a discovery cohort. Every discovery cohort repertoire had been produced on one sequencing platform. HLA typing included class I and class II loci at four-digit resolution. The number of donors typed differed by locus, with roughly 629-640 for A, B, C, DRB1 and DQB1, roughly 520 for DQA1, about 610 for DPA1, and roughly 450 for DPB1. Five DR-DQ haplotypes were treated as single units for association and clustering because of strong linkage in the cohort. Among under 450 genotyped donors of the cohort, an average of approximately 230,000 unique TCR beta nucleotide sequences were sequenced per donor, around 18% of them non-productive. The study at large found these results: Because the 87-base-pair reads could not distinguish some IMGT-functional V segments, including TRBV6-2 and TRBV6-3, those segments were excluded. The presence/absence analyses assumed that sequencing depth was roughly uniform across donors, and that assumption may not be true. According to a later genetic analysis, donors in an Asian-associated ancestry cluster had fewer N-insertions in productive TCRs than the approximately 630-donor mean. According to the authors, the approach could potentially be generalized to other disease states and immunological phenotypes. An earlier analysis of some 590 of the donors showed that most TCR beta V segments appeared in productive rearrangements either about 87% or about 30% of the time, which broadly matched IMGT annotations. An association between a missense DCLRE1C variant and V-gene and J-gene trimming of TCR beta chains was found in a later genetic analysis and replicated in an independent cohort. CMV serostatus was the only immune exposure information available for the cohort. Strong co-occurrence of HLA alleles, especially DR and DQ, made assigning TCR associations to individual alleles difficult. A later analysis reported that several top co-occurrence clusters appeared linked to parvovirus B19, influenza, CMV and Epstein-Barr virus. In both the original and validation cohorts, the classifier was reported to diagnose cytomegalovirus status with high specificity and sensitivity. In a later analysis, HLA-associated TCR beta chains were found to be more clonally expanded and to have lower generation probabilities than equally common non-associated chains. In a later analysis, most CMV-associated TCR beta chains were found to appear HLA-restricted, with HLA associations seemingly driven largely by CMV exposure. A cluster of highly shared sequence variants was judged likely to represent a technical artifact of the sequencing pipeline. HLA typing was unavailable for some donors at each locus, so association tests used only the typed subset. Three of the identified cytomegalovirus-associated TCR beta chains were confirmed in vitro to be specific for cytomegalovirus antigens. Correlated functional status among segregating V segments might reflect linkage disequilibrium, but an unknown experimental factor could not be ruled out. Fewer than 20 rarely observed V segments, including chromosome 9 orphons, were excluded from the earlier analysis of approximately 500 of the donors because counts were too low. In the study, 150 to 200 TCR beta chains were listed as associated with cytomegalovirus. In this cohort, only TCR beta chains were sequenced, and detectable features were limited by the absence of alpha or paired-chain data. In a later analysis, some 17,000 TCR beta sequences were associated with specific HLA alleles at a false discovery rate of 0.05. A further reported finding was that TCR beta sequences accurately predicted the HLA-A and HLA-B alleles for most subjects in the first cohort. In a later analysis, the rate of TCR association differed among HLA loci, with DRB1 alleles having the most associated TCRs and HLA-C alleles having the fewest. Across donors, most TCR sequences were observed very rarely, whereas some public TCRs were present in many individuals.

The cohort was made up of roughly 670 healthy bone marrow donors. All cohort members were sampled while nominally healthy, although unrecorded immune exposures were likely present. The donor tested CMV seropositive and was one of the 289 seropositive cohort members. Each donor provided a peripheral blood sample, and peripheral blood mononuclear cells were used for TCR beta sequencing. Genomic DNA was extracted from the blood cell samples with the Qiagen DNeasy Blood Extraction Kit. Library prep was done by the immunoSEQ multiplex PCR assay. A mixture of 60 forward primers for TCR Vbeta segments and 13 reverse primers for TCR Jbeta segments was used in the multiplex PCR. The CDR3 region of rearranged TCR beta genes was amplified from genomic DNA by a multiplex PCR assay. Amplified TCR beta libraries were sequenced as 87-base-pair reads on the Illumina HiSeq System. The authors' analysis ran thus. A later analysis tallied 75 million to 85 million unique TCR beta chains across the 666 repertoires, and around 9.9 million of those chains were shared by two or more donors. A nearest-neighbor algorithm error-corrected the raw reads and collapsed the reads into unique sequences, merging closely related sequences to remove PCR and sequencing errors. To assign V, D and J gene segments, CDR3 sequences were aligned to IMGT reference sequences. For a sequence to be retained, a match of at least six nucleotides to both a V gene segment and a J gene segment was required. Rearrangements were classified as productive when the CDR3 lacked stop codons and remained in frame with V and J, and all other rearrangements were classified as non-productive. CDR3 was defined by IMGT convention, running from the second conserved V-encoded cysteine to the conserved J-encoded phenylalanine. Sequences without an unambiguous match to a single V gene segment were excluded from the earlier analysis of approximately 560 of the donors. In an earlier analysis of a few hundred of the donors, V segments were called functional above 56.7% productive rearrangements and were called segregating when the between-donor standard deviation exceeded 5%. A statistical classification framework was built for diagnosing cytomegalovirus status from the catalog of TCR beta chain sequences. In a later analysis, TCR nucleotide sequences were compared against IMGT/GENE-DB human TR gene sequences so that V and J genes could be assigned. A later analysis assigned CDR3 sequences and most-parsimonious VDJ recombination scenarios with the TCRdist pipeline. In a later analysis, every TCR beta chain was defined by the combination of its CDR3 amino acid sequence and its V-gene family, and reads without a unique V-gene family were dropped. As a way to deal with suspected cross-contamination and a sequencing artifact, a later analysis dropped roughly 600 nucleotide sequences that were highly shared and had low generation probability. For each public chain, a later analysis derived a clonal expansion index from normalized ranks of inferred template counts within each repertoire. A later analysis computed generation probabilities with a VDJ recombination model fitted to out-of-frame rearrangements, and checked the results against IGoR. Hypergeometric tests were used in a later analysis to score TCR-TCR, TCR-HLA and TCR-CMV co-occurrence, with a repertoire-size bias correction applied to the TCR pairs. In a later analysis, false discovery rates were estimated by permuting HLA or CMV assignments 20 times. In a later analysis, co-occurring TCRs were grouped with DBSCAN, and TCRdist sequence similarity was added when clustering was performed within HLA-allele-positive subsets. Co-occurrence clustering excluded repertoires with fewer than 30,000 or more than 120,000 public chains, plus five with anomalous nucleotide sharing. Entries here come from immuneACCESS through TCRdb and include only in-frame sequences with V and J called. Some clones fail to appear in such tables; in the studies checked, an unresolved V gene covers under half of the shortfall, and the cause of the remainder is unknown. The V and J calls and clone size were taken over from that table, and D and trimming were inferred from the DNA. This sample has 150,000 to 200,000 clones in its table, and 60% to 80% of those were observed once. About 0.91% of the sample comes from the top ten.

The germline V gene supplies CDR1 SGDLS and CDR2 YYNGEE. Compared with germline, V lacks 3 bases and J lacks 7 bases; bases without a gene match: 5. From the cysteine through the phenylalanine, the CDR3 covers 13 amino acids. Solely the CDR3 DNA is kept, with 39 bases framed from the first base. Sequencing was performed on PBMCs. This clonotype was obtained from a woman aged 45 to 65 in good health and CMV-seropositive. In this chain, TRBV9 is recombined with TRBJ1-2; 8 junctional bases match TRBD1. The DNA sequence is as follows: TGTGCCAGCAGCGCGACAGGGGTCGGTGGCTACACCTTC. Its coded protein is CASSATGVGGYTF.